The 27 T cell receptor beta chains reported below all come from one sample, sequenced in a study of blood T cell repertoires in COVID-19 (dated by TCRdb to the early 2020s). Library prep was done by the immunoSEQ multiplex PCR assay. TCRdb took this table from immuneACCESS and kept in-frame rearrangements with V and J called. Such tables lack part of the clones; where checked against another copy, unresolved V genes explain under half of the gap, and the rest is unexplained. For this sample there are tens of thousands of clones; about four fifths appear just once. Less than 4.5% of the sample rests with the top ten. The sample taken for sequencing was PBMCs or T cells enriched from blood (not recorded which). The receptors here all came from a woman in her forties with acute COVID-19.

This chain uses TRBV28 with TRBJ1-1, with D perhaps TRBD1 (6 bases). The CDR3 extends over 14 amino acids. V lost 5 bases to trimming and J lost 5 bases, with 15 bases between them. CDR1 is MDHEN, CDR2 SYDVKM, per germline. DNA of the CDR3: TGTGCCAGCAGTATAGGGGGTTCAGGAACTGAAGCTTTCTTT. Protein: CASSIGGSGTEAFF.

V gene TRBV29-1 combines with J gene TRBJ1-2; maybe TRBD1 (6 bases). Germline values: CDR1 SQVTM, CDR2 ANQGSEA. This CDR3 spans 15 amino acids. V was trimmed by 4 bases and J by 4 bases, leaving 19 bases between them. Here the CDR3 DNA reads TGCAGCGTTGGGGGGGGCGGGGGAGACCGCTATGGCTACACCTTC. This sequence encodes CSVGGGGGDRYGYTF.

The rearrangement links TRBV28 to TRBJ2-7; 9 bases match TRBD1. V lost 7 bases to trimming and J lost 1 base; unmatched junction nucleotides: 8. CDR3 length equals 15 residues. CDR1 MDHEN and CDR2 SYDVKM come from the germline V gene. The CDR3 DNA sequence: TGTGCCAGCACCCCCCAAGGACAGGGGTCCTACGAGCAGTACTTC. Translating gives CASTPQGQGSYEQYF.

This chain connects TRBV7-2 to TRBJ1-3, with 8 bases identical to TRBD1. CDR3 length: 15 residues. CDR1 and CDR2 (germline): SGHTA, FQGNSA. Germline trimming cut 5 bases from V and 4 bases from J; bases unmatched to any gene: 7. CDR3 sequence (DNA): TGTGCCAGCAGCCCGACAGGGGATCGGGGAAACACCATATATTTT. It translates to CASSPTGDRGNTIYF.

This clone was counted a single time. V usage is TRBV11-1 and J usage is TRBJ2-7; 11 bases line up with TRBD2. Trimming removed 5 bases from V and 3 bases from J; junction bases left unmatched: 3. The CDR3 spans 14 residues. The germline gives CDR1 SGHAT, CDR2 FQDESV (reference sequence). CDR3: CASSATSGGYEQYF. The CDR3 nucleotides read TGTGCCAGCAGCGCCACTAGCGGGGGCTACGAGCAGTACTTC.

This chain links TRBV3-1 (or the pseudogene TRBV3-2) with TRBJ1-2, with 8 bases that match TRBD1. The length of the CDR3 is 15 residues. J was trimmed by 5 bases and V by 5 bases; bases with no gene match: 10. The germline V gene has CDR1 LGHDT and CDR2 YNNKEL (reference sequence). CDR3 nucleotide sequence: TGTGCCAGCAGCGACCTGACAGGGGCGGCGTATGGCTACACCTTC. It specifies CASSDLTGAAYGYTF.

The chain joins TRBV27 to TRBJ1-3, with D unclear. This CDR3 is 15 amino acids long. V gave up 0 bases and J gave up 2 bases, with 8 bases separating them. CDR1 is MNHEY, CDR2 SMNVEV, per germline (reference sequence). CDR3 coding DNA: TGTGCCAGCAGTTTATCCCCAGAAACTGGAAACACCATATATTTT. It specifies CASSLSPETGNTIYF.

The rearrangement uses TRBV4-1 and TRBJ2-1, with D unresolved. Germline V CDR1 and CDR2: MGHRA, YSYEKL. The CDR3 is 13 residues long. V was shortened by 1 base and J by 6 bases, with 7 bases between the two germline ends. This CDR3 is CASSQGVRNEQFF. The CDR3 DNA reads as TGCGCCAGCAGCCAAGGCGTGCGCAATGAGCAGTTCTTC.

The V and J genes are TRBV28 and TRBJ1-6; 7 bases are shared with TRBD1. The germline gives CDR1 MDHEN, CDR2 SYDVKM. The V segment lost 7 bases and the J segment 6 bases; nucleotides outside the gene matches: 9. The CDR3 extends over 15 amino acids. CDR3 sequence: CASNLRRQGNSPLHF. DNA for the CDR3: TGTGCCAGCAACCTACGACGACAGGGTAATTCACCCCTCCACTTT.

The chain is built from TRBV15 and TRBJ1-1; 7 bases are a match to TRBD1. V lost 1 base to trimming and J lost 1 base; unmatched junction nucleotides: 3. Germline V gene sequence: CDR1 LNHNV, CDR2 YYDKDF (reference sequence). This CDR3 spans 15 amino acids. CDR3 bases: TGTGCCACCAGCAGAGCCGGGACAGCGAACACTGAAGCTTTCTTT. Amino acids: CATSRAGTANTEAFF.

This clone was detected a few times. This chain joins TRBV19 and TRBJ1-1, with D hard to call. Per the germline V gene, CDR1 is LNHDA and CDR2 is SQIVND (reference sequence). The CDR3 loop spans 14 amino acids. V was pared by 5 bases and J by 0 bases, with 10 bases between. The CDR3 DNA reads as TGTGCCAGTAGTGCGCTTCAAATGAACACTGAAGCTTTCTTT. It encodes CASSALQMNTEAFF.

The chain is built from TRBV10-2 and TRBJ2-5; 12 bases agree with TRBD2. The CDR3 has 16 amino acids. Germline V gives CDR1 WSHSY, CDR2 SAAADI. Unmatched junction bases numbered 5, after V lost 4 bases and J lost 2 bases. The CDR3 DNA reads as TGCGCCAGCAGTGCAATACTAGCGGGAGGACAAGAGACCCAGTACTTC. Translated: CASSAILAGGQETQYF.

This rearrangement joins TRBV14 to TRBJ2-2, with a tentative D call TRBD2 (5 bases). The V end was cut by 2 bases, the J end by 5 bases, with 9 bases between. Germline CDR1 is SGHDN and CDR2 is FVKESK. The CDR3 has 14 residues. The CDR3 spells CASSQYRGTGELFF. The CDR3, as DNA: TGTGCCAGCAGCCAATACCGGGGTACCGGGGAGCTGTTTTTT.

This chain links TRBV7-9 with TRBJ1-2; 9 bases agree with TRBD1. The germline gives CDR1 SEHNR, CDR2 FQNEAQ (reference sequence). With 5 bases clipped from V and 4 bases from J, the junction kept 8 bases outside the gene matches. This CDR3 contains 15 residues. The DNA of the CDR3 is TGTGCCAGCAGCGGAGCCGGGACAGGGTTCTATGGCTACACCTTC. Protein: CASSGAGTGFYGYTF.

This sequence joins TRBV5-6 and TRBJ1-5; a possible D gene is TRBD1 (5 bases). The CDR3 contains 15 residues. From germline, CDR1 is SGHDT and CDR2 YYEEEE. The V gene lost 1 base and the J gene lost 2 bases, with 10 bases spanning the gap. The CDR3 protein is CASSLYQGGNQPQHF. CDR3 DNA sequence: TGTGCCAGCAGCTTGTACCAGGGCGGCAATCAGCCCCAGCATTTT. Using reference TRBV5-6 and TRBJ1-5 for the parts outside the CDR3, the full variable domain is DAGVTQSPTHLIKTRGQQVTLRCSPKSGHDTVSWYQQALGQGPQFIFQYYEEEERQRGNFPDRFSGHQFPNYSSELNVNALLLGDSALYLCASSLYQGGNQPQHFGDGTRLSIL.

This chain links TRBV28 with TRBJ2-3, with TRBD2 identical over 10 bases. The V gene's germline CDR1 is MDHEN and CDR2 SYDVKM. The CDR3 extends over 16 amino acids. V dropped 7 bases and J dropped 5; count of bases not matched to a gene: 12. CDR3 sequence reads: CASTLGAGGDGDTQYF. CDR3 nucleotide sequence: TGTGCCAGCACCTTGGGAGCGGGGGGGGATGGAGATACGCAGTATTTT.

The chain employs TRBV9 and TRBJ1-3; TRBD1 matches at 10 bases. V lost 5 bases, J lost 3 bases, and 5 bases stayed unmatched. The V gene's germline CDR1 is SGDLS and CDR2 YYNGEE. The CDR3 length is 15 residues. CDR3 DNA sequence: TGTGCCAGCAGTGCGGACAGGGGGAGTGGAAACACCATATATTTT. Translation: CASSADRGSGNTIYF.

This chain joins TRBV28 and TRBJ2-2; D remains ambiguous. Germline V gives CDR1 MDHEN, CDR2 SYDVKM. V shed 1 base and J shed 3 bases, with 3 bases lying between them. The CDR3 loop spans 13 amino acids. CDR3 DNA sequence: TGTGCCAGCAGTTTATTCGACACCGGGGAGCTGTTTTTT. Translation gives CASSLFDTGELFF.

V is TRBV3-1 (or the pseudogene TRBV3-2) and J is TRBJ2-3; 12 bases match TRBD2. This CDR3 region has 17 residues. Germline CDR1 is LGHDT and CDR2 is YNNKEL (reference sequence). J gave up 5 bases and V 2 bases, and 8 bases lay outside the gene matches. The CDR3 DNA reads TGTGCCAGCAGCCAATTGGCTAGCGGGAGGGCGGTAGATACGCAGTATTTT. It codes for CASSQLASGRAVDTQYF.

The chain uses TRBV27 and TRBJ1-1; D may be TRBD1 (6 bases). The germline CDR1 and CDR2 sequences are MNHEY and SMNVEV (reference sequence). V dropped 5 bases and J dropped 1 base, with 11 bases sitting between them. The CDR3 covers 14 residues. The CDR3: CASSPDRTNTEAFF. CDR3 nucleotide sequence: TGTGCCAGCAGTCCCGACAGGACGAACACTGAAGCTTTCTTT.

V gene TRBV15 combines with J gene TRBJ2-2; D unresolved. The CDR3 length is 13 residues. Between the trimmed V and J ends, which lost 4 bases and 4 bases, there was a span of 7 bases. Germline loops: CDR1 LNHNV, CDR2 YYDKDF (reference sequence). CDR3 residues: CATSTGFTGELFF. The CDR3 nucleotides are TGTGCCACCAGCACAGGATTCACCGGGGAGCTGTTTTTT.

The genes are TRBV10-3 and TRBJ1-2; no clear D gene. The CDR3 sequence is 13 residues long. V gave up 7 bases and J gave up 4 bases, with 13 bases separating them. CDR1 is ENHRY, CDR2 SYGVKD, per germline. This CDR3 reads CAITPQASYGYTF. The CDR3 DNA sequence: TGTGCCATCACTCCCCAGGCTTCCTATGGCTACACCTTC.

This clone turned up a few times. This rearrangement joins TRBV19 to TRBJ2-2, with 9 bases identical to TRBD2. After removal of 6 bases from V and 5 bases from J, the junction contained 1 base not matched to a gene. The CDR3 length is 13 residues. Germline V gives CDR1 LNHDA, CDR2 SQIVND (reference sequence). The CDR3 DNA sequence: TGTGCCAGTAGAGCGGGGGGTACCGGGGAGCTGTTTTTT. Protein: CASRAGGTGELFF.

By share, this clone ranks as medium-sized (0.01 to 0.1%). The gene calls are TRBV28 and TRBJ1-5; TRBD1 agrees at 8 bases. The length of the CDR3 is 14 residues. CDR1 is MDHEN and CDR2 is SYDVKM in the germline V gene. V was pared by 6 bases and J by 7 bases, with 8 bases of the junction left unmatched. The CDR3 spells CASSLDRGGQPQHF. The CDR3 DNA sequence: TGTGCCAGCAGCCTTGACAGGGGCGGGCAGCCCCAGCATTTT.

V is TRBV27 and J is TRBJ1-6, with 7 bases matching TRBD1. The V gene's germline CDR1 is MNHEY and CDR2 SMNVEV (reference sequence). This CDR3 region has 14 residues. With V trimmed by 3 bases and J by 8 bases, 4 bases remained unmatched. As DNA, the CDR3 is TGTGCCAGCAGTTTTATCAGGGGGGATTCACCCCTCCACTTT. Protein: CASSFIRGDSPLHF.

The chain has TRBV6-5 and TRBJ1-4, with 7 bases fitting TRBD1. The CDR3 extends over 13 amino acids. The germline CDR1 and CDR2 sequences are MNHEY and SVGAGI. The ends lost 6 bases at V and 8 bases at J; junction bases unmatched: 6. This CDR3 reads CASRVTGDEKLFF. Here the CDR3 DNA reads TGTGCCAGCAGAGTCACAGGGGACGAAAAACTGTTTTTT.

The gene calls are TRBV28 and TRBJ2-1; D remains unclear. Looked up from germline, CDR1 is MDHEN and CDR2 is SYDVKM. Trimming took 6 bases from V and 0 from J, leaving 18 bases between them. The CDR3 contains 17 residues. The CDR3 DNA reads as TGTGCCAGCAGCTCACGTAGACTCGGTAGCTCCTACAATGAGCAGTTCTTC. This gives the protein CASSSRRLGSSYNEQFF.